This passage covers 30 T cell receptor beta chains from one sample sequenced in a study of blood T cell repertoires in COVID-19. The assay was immunoSEQ multiplex PCR, and TCRdb's table has in-frame clones only and misses some. Among about 230,000 clones listed, 83% were seen once. Sequencing was performed on peripheral blood. These TCRs come from a woman between 50 and 59 years old with acute or convalescent COVID-19.

V usage is TRBV6-5 and J usage is TRBJ1-6; no firm D call. V was trimmed by 3 bases and J by 4 bases, leaving 10 bases between them. The CDR3 has 15 amino acids. Germline values: CDR1 MNHEY, CDR2 SVGAGI. CDR3 region: CASSYTRQYNSPLHF. As DNA, the CDR3 is TGTGCCAGCAGTTATACTAGGCAGTATAATTCACCCCTCCACTTT.

This clone was recorded a few times. V usage is TRBV7-8 and J usage is TRBJ2-7, with 10 bases fitting TRBD2. Per germline, CDR1 SGHVS and CDR2 FQNEAQ. This CDR3 region has 15 residues. V gave up 1 base and J gave up 1 base; unmatched junction bases: 1. In DNA form, the CDR3 reads TGTGCCAGCAGCTTAGAGGGACTAGCGTCCTACGAGCAGTACTTC. As protein: CASSLEGLASYEQYF.

J is TRBJ1-6 and V is TRBV28, with D perhaps TRBD1 (5 bases). CDR3 size: 16 residues. Germline V gives CDR1 MDHEN, CDR2 SYDVKM. Trimming removed 4 bases at V and 9 bases at J, with 19 bases between. The CDR3, as DNA: TGTGCCAGCAGTTCCCAGATGGCAGGGAGGATTTCACCCCTCCACTTT. Its protein product is CASSSQMAGRISPLHF. Full variable domain (remainder filled in from reference TRBV28 and TRBJ1-6): DVKVTQSSRYLVKRTGEKVFLECVQDMDHENMFWYRQDPGLGLRLIYFSYDVKMKEKGDIPEGYSVSREKKERFSLILESASTNQTSMYLCASSSQMAGRISPLHFGNGTRLTVT.

This CDR3 reads CASNPGLVSYEQYF. CDR3 coding DNA: TGTGCCAGCAACCCGGGACTAGTCAGCTACGAGCAGTACTTC. This rearrangement joins TRBV6-6 to TRBJ2-7, with 8 bases lining up with TRBD2. Germline V gene sequence: CDR1 MNHNY, CDR2 SVGAGI (reference sequence). V lost 7 bases and J lost 3; bases outside the gene matches: 8. This CDR3 has 14 residues.

This clone showed up just once. The V call is TRBV30, the J call TRBJ2-6; TRBD1 might be the D (6 bases). The V gene's germline CDR1 is GTSNPN and CDR2 SVGIG (reference sequence). This CDR3 region has 15 residues. V lost 6 bases, J lost 0 bases, and 12 bases lay in between. This CDR3 is CACVGGHSGANVLTF. The CDR3, as DNA: TGTGCCTGTGTTGGGGGCCACTCTGGGGCCAACGTCCTGACTTTC.

The chain carries TRBV19 and TRBJ1-1, with 8 bases aligning to TRBD1. The trim removed 4 bases at V and 0 bases at J, leaving 7 bases unmatched. From germline, CDR1 is LNHDA and CDR2 SQIVND (reference sequence). The CDR3 sequence is 16 residues long. For the CDR3, the DNA is TGTGCCAGTAGTAAGGGGACAGGAACCTTGAACACTGAAGCTTTCTTT. Its protein is CASSKGTGTLNTEAFF.

The V call is TRBV12-3 or TRBV12-4, the J call TRBJ1-2; 11 bases are a match to TRBD1. V shed 3 bases, J shed 9 bases, and the junction held 3 bases outside the gene matches. The CDR3 spans 13 residues. CDR3 sequence (DNA): TGTGCCAGCAGTTTCGGACAGGGGGCTCGCTACACCTTC. This gives the protein CASSFGQGARYTF.

This chain links TRBV28 with TRBJ1-2, with unresolved D. The germline V gene encodes CDR1 MDHEN and CDR2 SYDVKM. The CDR3 sequence is 14 residues long. V was pared by 6 bases and J by 6 bases, with 17 bases between. Here the CDR3 DNA reads TGTGCCAGCAGGCCTCCTGGGAGCGTCCATGGCTACACCTTC. Amino acid sequence: CASRPPGSVHGYTF.

J is TRBJ1-2 and V is TRBV3-1 (or the pseudogene TRBV3-2), with TRBD1 identical over 9 bases. With 5 bases clipped from V and 9 bases from J, the junction kept 13 bases outside the gene matches. The CDR3 has 15 residues. CDR1 and CDR2 (germline): LGHDT, YNNKEL (reference sequence). This CDR3 is CASSEQTGGFNRYTF. In DNA form, the CDR3 reads TGTGCCAGCAGCGAGCAAACAGGGGGCTTTAATCGCTACACCTTC.

A remark on this clone: The DNA is left out, because the CDR3 cannot be placed on it with certainty; the CDR3 is given as TCRdb lists it. The gene calls are TRBV5-8 and TRBJ1-6; the DNA was not compared with TRBD1, the D call given in the table. Termini included, the CDR3 measures 14 amino acids. Germline CDR1 is SGHTS and CDR2 is YDEGEE. The CDR3 sequence is CASSLVAGGAGFHF.

The chain uses TRBV2 and TRBJ1-1; TRBD1 agrees at 7 bases. V gave up 4 bases and J gave up 4 bases; unmatched junction bases: 3. The CDR3 runs to 13 residues. CDR1 and CDR2 from the germline V gene are SNHLY and FYNNEI. CDR3 nucleotide sequence: TGTGCCAGCAGTGTCGACAGGGTCACTGAAGCTTTCTTT. It translates to CASSVDRVTEAFF.

This clone was seen more than once but under ten times. The chain employs TRBV2 and TRBJ1-1, with 12 bases aligning to TRBD1. Looked up from germline, CDR1 is SNHLY and CDR2 is FYNNEI. This CDR3 is 13 amino acids long. V lost 4 bases to trimming and J lost 11 bases; unmatched junction nucleotides: 5. The CDR3 spells CASSAGQGARAFF. For the CDR3, the DNA is TGTGCCAGCAGTGCGGGACAGGGGGCGCGGGCTTTCTTT.

This rearrangement joins TRBV6-5 to TRBJ1-2, with 8 bases fitting TRBD1. The CDR3 is made up of 14 amino acids. With V trimmed by 8 bases and J by 8 bases, 13 bases remained unmatched. Germline CDR1 and CDR2: MNHEY and SVGAGI. The CDR3 DNA is TGTGCCAGCCTTCGGGGAGGACAGGGCGACGGCTACACCTTC. It specifies CASLRGGQGDGYTF.

In regard to this clone: Other DNA sequences in this sample translate to the same CDR3. This chain uses TRBV7-2 with TRBJ1-5; possibly TRBD1 for D (6 bases). Deletions cut 3 bases from V and 7 bases from J, with 13 bases between. Looked up from germline, CDR1 is SGHTA and CDR2 is FQGNSA. The CDR3 has 14 residues. The CDR3 loop reads CASSFLQGGQPQHF. The CDR3, as DNA: TGTGCCAGCAGCTTTCTACAGGGTGGCCAGCCCCAGCATTTT.

This sequence joins TRBV20-1 and TRBJ1-6; D unclear. The CDR3 spans 16 residues. V lost 3 bases, J lost 9 bases, and 21 bases lay in between. Germline V CDR1 and CDR2: DFQATT, SNEGSKA (reference sequence). The CDR3 here is CSASRTVRGTSSPLHF. The CDR3 DNA reads as TGCAGTGCTAGTCGTACCGTACGGGGAACGAGTTCACCCCTCCACTTT.

V usage is TRBV4-1 and J usage is TRBJ1-4; D remains ambiguous. Trimming stripped 3 bases from V and 3 bases from J, with 8 bases between. The CDR3 consists of 14 residues. Looked up from germline, CDR1 is MGHRA and CDR2 is YSYEKL. CDR3 bases: TGCGCCAGCAGCCATCCCCAGGCTAATGAAAAACTGTTTTTT. The encoded protein is CASSHPQANEKLFF.

The V call is TRBV27, the J call TRBJ2-2, with 9 bases identical to TRBD2. This CDR3 comprises 18 residues. V dropped 1 base and J dropped 4; count of bases not matched to a gene: 10. Per the germline V gene, CDR1 is MNHEY and CDR2 is SMNVEV (reference sequence). CDR3 in amino acids: CASSLLVGASGVTGELFF. The CDR3 nucleotides are TGTGCCAGCAGTTTATTGGTCGGCGCTAGCGGGGTCACCGGGGAGCTGTTTTTT.

The chain carries TRBV19 and TRBJ2-3; 7 bases agree with TRBD1. The trim removed 6 bases at V and 1 base at J, leaving 7 bases unmatched. The CDR3 has 15 residues. Looked up from germline, CDR1 is LNHDA and CDR2 is SQIVND (reference sequence). The CDR3 DNA follows: TGTGCCAGTAGAACTCAGGGGGTAGGCACAGATACGCAGTATTTT. Translation: CASRTQGVGTDTQYF.

J is TRBJ2-3 and V is TRBV28; tentatively, D is TRBD1 (6 bases). The V gene lost 6 bases and the J gene lost 0 bases, with 7 bases spanning the gap. CDR1 is MDHEN and CDR2 is SYDVKM in the germline V gene. CDR3 length: 13 amino acids. In nucleotides, the CDR3 is TGTGCCAGCAGGACAGGAAGCACAGATACGCAGTATTTT. Its translation: CASRTGSTDTQYF.

This rearrangement joins TRBV6-5 to TRBJ1-5, with a weak D call TRBD1 (6 bases). This CDR3 is 13 amino acids long. CDR1 is MNHEY and CDR2 is SVGAGI in the germline V gene. V lost 6 bases, J lost 2 bases, and 8 bases lay in between. The DNA of the CDR3 is TGTGCCAGCAGCCGACAGGGCAATCAGCCCCAGCATTTT. Its translation is CASSRQGNQPQHF.

The sample holds one count of this clone. V usage is TRBV5-6 and J usage is TRBJ2-5; TRBD2 matches 13 bases. The CDR3 spans 17 residues. V was clipped by 1 base and J by 7 bases; unmatched bases: 10. From germline, CDR1 is SGHDT and CDR2 YYEEEE. Here the CDR3 reads CASSLLGLAGQGRTQYF. The CDR3 DNA reads TGTGCCAGCAGCTTGCTGGGACTAGCGGGGCAAGGGAGGACCCAGTACTTC.

The V and J genes are TRBV11-2 and TRBJ2-1; 7 positions match TRBD2. This CDR3 comprises 14 residues. V lost 5 bases, J lost 4 bases, and 5 bases stayed unmatched. Germline lookup yields CDR1 SGHAT and CDR2 FQNNGV. CDR3: CASSTWGGYNEQFF. The CDR3 region has the DNA TGTGCCAGCAGCACATGGGGGGGTTACAATGAGCAGTTCTTC.

The J gene is TRBJ1-2, the V gene TRBV12-3 or TRBV12-4, with a tentative D call TRBD1 (5 bases). V lost 5 bases, J lost 13 bases, and 14 bases lay in between. The CDR3 is 11 amino acids. The CDR3 region is CASSPGVAGTF. The CDR3 nucleotides are TGTGCCAGCAGTCCGGGGGTCGCAGGCACCTTC.

The V call is TRBV2, the J call TRBJ1-6, with unresolved D. V lost 4 bases to trimming and J lost 6 bases, with 10 bases between them. This CDR3 spans 14 amino acids. The V gene's germline CDR1 is SNHLY and CDR2 FYNNEI. CDR3 loop: CASSAVGSNSPLHF. CDR3 sequence (DNA): TGTGCCAGCAGTGCTGTCGGGTCTAATTCACCCCTCCACTTT.

The chain links TRBV7-3 to TRBJ2-5, with a tentative D call TRBD1 (5 bases). Germline-derived CDR1 and CDR2 are SGHTA and FQGTGA. Trimming left V 0 bases short and J 2 bases short, with 7 bases between. The CDR3 length is 14 residues. The CDR3 here is CASSLTGQQETQYF. CDR3 sequence (DNA): TGTGCCAGCAGCTTAACGGGGCAGCAAGAGACCCAGTACTTC.

The chain joins TRBV28 to TRBJ1-6, with unresolved D. CDR3 size: 14 residues. V dropped 2 bases and J dropped 6 bases, with 8 bases sitting between them. CDR1 is MDHEN, CDR2 SYDVKM, per germline. CDR3 coding DNA: TGTGCCAGCAGTTTAGCCAGAAGTAATTCACCCCTCCACTTT. Encoded protein: CASSLARSNSPLHF.

This chain links TRBV27 with TRBJ2-1, with D tentatively TRBD1 (6 bases). The V gene lost 8 bases and the J gene lost 1 base, with 12 bases spanning the gap. From germline, CDR1 is MNHEY and CDR2 SMNVEV (reference sequence). This CDR3 is 14 amino acids long. The CDR3 is CASRGTRSYNEQFF. The CDR3 DNA reads TGTGCCAGCCGAGGGACAAGATCCTACAATGAGCAGTTCTTC.

The rearrangement links TRBV30 to TRBJ2-3; D call uncertain. CDR3 length equals 13 residues. V gave up 3 bases and J gave up 7 bases, with 14 bases separating them. CDR1 and CDR2 from the germline V gene are GTSNPN and SVGIG (reference sequence). This CDR3 reads CAWRRLIGHTQYF. In DNA form, the CDR3 reads TGTGCCTGGAGACGCCTCATTGGCCATACGCAGTATTTT.

The CDR3 sequence is CASSPTGEVSDTQYF. The DNA for the CDR3 is TGTGCCAGCAGCCCAACAGGGGAGGTATCAGATACGCAGTATTTT. The chain carries TRBV7-3 and TRBJ2-3; D possibly corresponds to TRBD1 (7 bases). Germline V gene sequence: CDR1 SGHTA, CDR2 FQGTGA. There are 15 residues in the CDR3. The ends were cut back, 5 bases at V and 4 bases at J, with 16 bases in the middle.

This clone was seen just once. This chain connects TRBV6-5 to TRBJ2-7, with 8 bases fitting TRBD2. The CDR3 is made up of 14 amino acids. Germline CDR1 is MNHEY and CDR2 is SVGAGI. The V and J ends lost 6 bases and 6 bases, in that order; junction bases with no gene match: 10. CDR3 DNA sequence: TGTGCCAGCAGACCTTCGTCGGGAGGGACCGAGCAGTACTTC. Encoded protein: CASRPSSGGTEQYF.